The sequence of this T cell receptor beta chain was determined in a study of blood T cell repertoires in COVID-19. About the study: The United States, Italy and Spain provided the acute and convalescent COVID-19 samples. T cells, B-cell-depleted T cells, or PBMCs provided the cDNA or gDNA that served as material.

This CDR3 spans 16 amino acids. Trimming stripped 1 base from V and 4 bases from J, with 14 bases between. Germline V gene sequence: CDR1 SEHNR, CDR2 FQNEAQ (reference sequence). Assay used: immunoSEQ multiplex PCR; TCRdb lists only in-frame clones, some missing. The table records more than 250,000 clones, over 75% of them present only once. This chain joins TRBV7-9 and TRBJ2-1, with D tentatively TRBD2 (6 bases). The sample taken for sequencing was peripheral blood. The sequence was obtained from a man aged 50 to 60 with active or convalescent COVID-19. The CDR3 protein is CASSLGRASVYNEQFF. For the CDR3, the DNA is TGTGCCAGCAGCTTAGGCAGAGCTAGCGTATACAATGAGCAGTTCTTC.